Listed below are T cell receptor beta chains from one sample, sequenced in a study of shared clonotypes between healthy human individuals. The method was immunoSEQ multiplex PCR; TCRdb's version includes in-frame clones alone and lacks a portion of them. The data contain 980,000 or so clones, 60% to 85% of them singletons. Source material: memory CD4+ T cells sorted from blood. These TCRs come from a young man in good health. Each CDR3 is given without its conserved first and last residue. Each record gives: V gene, CDR3 protein.

>TRBV7-8
ASSQGQVYGYT
>TRBV18
ASSPETSGVVEQY
>TRBV19
ASTVKLSGQASNQPQH
>TRBV9
ASSGRGTGSTGELF
>TRBV5-1
ASSFGLLQETQY
>TRBV30
AWIPGTSGYNEQF
>TRBV12-2
ASRFTTVWDSPLH
>TRBV7-2
ASSLHSRSTDTQY
>TRBV12-5
ASAGSSVGGITEAF
>TRBV5-4
ASSLGGGADTQY
>TRBV6-1
ASSRTYSGANVLT
>TRBV28
ASSSVGWLGGYT
>TRBV19
ATRFKGGNYGYT
>TRBV10-1
ASSAGSTDTQY
>TRBV6-5
ASSYSRQGISPLH
>TRBV5-6
ASSLADYGYT
>TRBV6-4
ASSGRTGAGANVLT
>TRBV6-1
ASRGWKAEAF
>TRBV7-2
ASSRITGSYEQY
>TRBV4-2
ASSQTGGAAPYNEQF
>TRBV6-1
ASSGTSGGARTGELF
>TRBV18
ASSPRPPDSTYEQY
>TRBV10-3
AISVETLNTEAF
>TRBV30
AWALRGEKLF
>TRBV28
ASSRSGTVSYEQY
>TRBV5-5
ASSATGTSGANVLT
>TRBV6-5
ATRRDSTGELF
>TRBV5-1
ASSPDGGAGQPQH
>TRBV6-1
ASSPQTANYGYT
>TRBV2
ASKLEGLWDSGRENTGELF
>TRBV7-9
ASSEEGNQPQH
>TRBV18
ASSPRLGQGVDEQF
>TRBV5-4
ASRRGDPLSTDTQY
>TRBV19
ASSNLAGVAKNIQY
>TRBV18
ASSPRTDAYEQY
>TRBV6-6
ASSSSGGQDTEAF
>TRBV4-1
ASSQRYATNEKLF
>TRBV28
ASRPRDRGGGYT
>TRBV7-7
ASSRDLGTEAF
>TRBV7-2
ASSLSGSGYEQY